This T cell receptor beta chain derives from a study of T cells in localized non-small cell lung cancer. This table comes from immunoSEQ multiplex PCR, and its TCRdb copy is limited to in-frame clones, with some not included. Among tens of thousands of clones listed, about 84% were seen once. Unmatched junction bases numbered 6, after V lost 3 bases and J lost 15 bases. The CDR3 is made up of 12 amino acids. Germline V gene lookup returns CDR1 SGHDT and CDR2 YYEEEE. The chain links TRBV5-6 to TRBJ1-6, with 7 bases matching TRBD1. The input for sequencing was peripheral blood, taken before any cancer treatment. This receptor was identified in an older female donor with stage I lung adenocarcinoma. The CDR3 loop is CASSSIDRVLHF. As DNA, the CDR3 is TGTGCCAGCAGCTCAATAGACAGGGTCCTCCACTTT.